This TCR beta chain emerged from a study of cytomegalovirus exposure and HLA in healthy donors (dated by TCRdb to about 2017). Background for the entire study: According to an earlier analysis of 587 of the donors, about 180 million T cells yielded 117 million unique TCR beta sequences and roughly 280 Gb of sequence data. The study aimed to test whether cataloging public T cell receptors could reveal signatures of past pathogen exposure. An earlier analysis of around 580 of the donors used high-throughput TCR beta sequencing to judge whether each TCR beta V gene segment behaved as functional or pseudogenic. The number of typed donors differed by locus: about 620-640 for A, B, C, DRB1 and DQB1; approximately 540 for DQA1; fewer than 610 for DPA1; and roughly 450 for DPB1. Along with the approximately 620-subject first cohort, a separate validation cohort of 120 different subjects was used. Class I and class II HLA loci were covered by the typing at four-digit resolution. Because of strong linkage in the cohort, a few DR-DQ haplotypes were treated as single units for association and clustering. An early release covering roughly 600 HLA-typed donors comprised roughly 300 gigabases of sequencing data and around 85 million unique TCR sequences. The genetic ancestry cluster associated with self-reported Caucasian donors included approximately 85% of the roughly 360 genotyped donors. To predict cytomegalovirus infection status, the study combined high-throughput TCR immunosequencing, statistical association of individual TCRs with disease status, and machine learning. Every repertoire in the discovery cohort had been generated on one and the same sequencing platform. Donor age, sex, ethnicity and CMV serostatus were compiled alongside the repertoire data. Rather than using new phenotypic data, the later analysis identified candidate immune exposures from TCR beta sequences and from how often those sequences occurred across donors. A later analysis re-analyzed previously published TCR beta repertoires from 550 to 700 donors and added high-resolution HLA genotyping to study TCR occurrence patterns. A later genetic analysis took genome-wide SNP genotypes for 398 of the 666 donors and used that subset as a discovery cohort. The study profiled the T cell repertoires of 666 subjects by immunosequencing and related them to cytomegalovirus serostatus. Among roughly 400 genotyped donors of the cohort, an average of around 250,000 unique TCR beta nucleotide sequences was sequenced per donor, of which 15% to 20% were non-productive. General study outcomes and caveats: Correlated functional status among segregating V segments might reflect linkage disequilibrium, but an unknown experimental factor could not be ruled out. The classifier was reported to diagnose cytomegalovirus status with high specificity and sensitivity in both the original and validation cohorts. In an earlier analysis of more than 450 of the donors, most TCR beta V segments were observed in productive rearrangements about 87% or about 30% of the time, broadly matching IMGT annotations. In the study, 150 to 200 TCR beta chains were listed as associated with cytomegalovirus. A further reported finding was that TCR beta sequences accurately predicted the HLA-A and HLA-B alleles for most subjects in the first cohort. According to the authors, the approach could potentially be generalized to other disease states and immunological phenotypes. According to a later analysis, parvovirus B19, influenza, CMV and Epstein-Barr virus appeared linked to several top co-occurrence clusters. A few of the identified cytomegalovirus-associated TCR beta chains were confirmed in vitro to be specific for cytomegalovirus antigens. Because counts were too low, approximately 18 rarely observed V segments, including chromosome 9 orphons, were excluded from the earlier analysis of some 590 of the donors. In a later analysis, HLA-associated TCR beta chains were found to be more clonally expanded and to have lower generation probabilities than equally common non-associated chains. Some IMGT-functional V segments, including TRBV6-2 and TRBV6-3, could not be distinguished by the 87-base-pair reads and were therefore excluded. Across donors, most TCR sequences were observed very rarely, whereas some public TCRs were present in many individuals. In a later analysis, 16,951 TCR beta sequences were associated with specific HLA alleles at a false discovery rate of 0.05. In a later analysis, most CMV-associated TCR beta chains were found to appear HLA-restricted, with HLA associations seemingly driven largely by CMV exposure. In this cohort, only TCR beta chains were sequenced, and detectable features were limited by the absence of alpha or paired-chain data. Strong co-occurrence of HLA alleles, especially DR and DQ, made assigning TCR associations to individual alleles difficult. In a later genetic analysis, a missense DCLRE1C variant was associated with V-gene and J-gene trimming of TCR beta chains, and the association was replicated in an independent cohort. Because HLA typing was unavailable for some donors at each locus, only the typed subset was used in association tests. In a later analysis, TCR association rates were found to vary across HLA loci, with the most associated TCRs seen for DRB1 alleles and the fewest for HLA-C alleles. Immune exposure information for the cohort was limited to CMV serostatus. Compared with the roughly 670-donor mean, donors in an Asian-associated ancestry cluster had fewer N-insertions in productive TCRs, according to a later genetic analysis. The presence/absence analyses assumed that sequencing depth was roughly uniform across donors, and that assumption may not be true. A group of highly shared sequence variants was considered likely to be a technical artifact of the sequencing pipeline.

The cohort consisted of some 670 healthy bone marrow donors. Cohort members were all nominally healthy when sampled, although unrecorded immune exposures were likely present. The donor was CMV seronegative and belonged to the group of 350 or so seronegative cohort members. A peripheral blood sample was provided by each donor, and peripheral blood mononuclear cells were used for TCR beta sequencing. The Qiagen DNeasy Blood Extraction Kit was used to extract genomic DNA from the blood cell samples. V is shortened by 8 bases, J by 3 bases, and the region joining them spans 13 bases. From its cysteine to its phenylalanine, the CDR3 spans 14 amino acids. Only the CDR3 DNA is retained, 42 bases long and in frame from the first base. The germline V gene (reference sequence) supplies CDR1 LNHDA and CDR2 SQIVND. About this clone: The antigen it recognizes is unknown. No much larger clonotype is one base removed from it; base qualities were not supplied.

Receptor amplification or capture employed the immunoSEQ multiplex PCR assay. For the multiplex PCR, a mixture combining 60 forward primers for TCR Vbeta segments and 13 reverse primers for TCR Jbeta segments was used. The CDR3 region of rearranged TCR beta genes was amplified from genomic DNA by a multiplex PCR assay. The amplified TCR beta libraries were sequenced on the Illumina HiSeq System as 87-base-pair reads. The study's own analysis went as follows. A later analysis tallied approximately 87 million unique TCR beta chains across the 700 or so repertoires, and some 10 million of those chains were shared by two or more donors. Raw reads were error-corrected and collapsed into unique sequences by a nearest-neighbor algorithm in which closely related sequences were merged to remove PCR and sequencing errors. Alignment of CDR3 sequences to IMGT reference sequences was used to assign V, D and J gene segments. For a sequence to be retained, a match of at least six nucleotides to both a V gene segment and a J gene segment was required. Rearrangements were classified as productive when the CDR3 lacked stop codons and remained in frame with V and J, and all other rearrangements were classified as non-productive. Following IMGT convention, CDR3 was defined as the stretch from the second conserved V-encoded cysteine up to the conserved J-encoded phenylalanine. In an earlier analysis of roughly 580 of the donors, sequences lacking an unambiguous match to a single V gene segment were excluded. An earlier analysis of fewer than 650 of the donors classified V segments as functional when productive rearrangements were above 56.7% and as segregating when the standard deviation between donors was above 5%. A statistical classification framework was developed to diagnose cytomegalovirus status using the catalog of TCR beta chain sequences. In a later analysis, TCR nucleotide sequences were compared against IMGT/GENE-DB human TR gene sequences so that V and J genes could be assigned. A later analysis assigned CDR3 sequences and most-parsimonious VDJ recombination scenarios with the TCRdist pipeline. In a later analysis, each TCR beta chain was defined by its CDR3 amino acid sequence together with its V-gene family, and reads without a unique V-gene family were excluded. In a later analysis, a few hundred highly shared, low-generation-probability nucleotide sequences were removed to address suspected cross-contamination and a sequencing artifact. In a later analysis, a clonal expansion index for each public chain was calculated from normalized within-repertoire ranks of inferred template counts. In a later analysis, generation probabilities were computed with a VDJ recombination model fitted to out-of-frame rearrangements, and the resulting probabilities were checked against IGoR. In a later analysis, hypergeometric tests were used to score TCR-TCR, TCR-HLA and TCR-CMV co-occurrence, with a repertoire-size bias correction applied to TCR pairs. In a later analysis, false discovery rates were estimated by permuting HLA or CMV assignments 20 times. In a later analysis, co-occurring TCRs were grouped using DBSCAN, and TCRdist sequence similarity was added for clustering within HLA-allele-positive subsets. Co-occurrence clustering excluded repertoires with fewer than 30,000 or more than 120,000 public chains, plus five with anomalous nucleotide sharing. What TCRdb holds here is the immuneACCESS table cut down to in-frame rearrangements. Part of the clones is not present; checked against another copy, under half of the missing clones reflect an unresolved V gene, and the others are unexplained. V, J and clone size are those of that table, while D and trimming were read from the DNA. The sample table holds around 92,000 clones, of which around 84% were seen once. The top ten clonotypes cover under 2.5% of the sample.

Sequences were obtained from PBMCs. The clonotype originates from a man between 18 and 35 years old in good health and CMV-seronegative. The chain is encoded by TRBV19 joined to TRBJ1-4, with TRBD1 as a weak D call on 5 bases. The DNA is TGTGCCAGTCAACGACAGTCCCCTAATGAAAAACTGTTTTTT. This translates into CASQRQSPNEKLFF.